This passage covers 12 T cell receptor beta chains from one sample sequenced in a study of cytomegalovirus exposure and HLA in healthy donors. Profiling relied on immunoSEQ multiplex PCR, and the TCRdb table lists in-frame clones only, not all of them. This table has around 130,000 clones, about nine tenths appearing once. The sequencing sample was made of PBMCs. The receptors stem from a man aged 25 to 40 in good health and CMV-seronegative.

The rearrangement joins TRBV19 to TRBJ1-6, with TRBD1 matching 7 bases. The CDR3 extends over 17 amino acids. J lost 9 bases, V lost 7 bases, and 18 bases had no gene match. Germline values: CDR1 LNHDA, CDR2 SQIVND (reference sequence). The CDR3 DNA sequence: TGTGCCAGTACCGCAGTATTTCTGACAGGGACCTTTTCACCCCTCCACTTT. Amino acid sequence: CASTAVFLTGTFSPLHF. Looking up the rest from reference TRBV19 and TRBJ1-6 gives the full variable domain: DGGITQSPKYLFRKEGQNVTLSCEQNLNHDAMYWYRQDPGQGLRLIYYSQIVNDFQKGDIAEGYSVSREKKESFPLTVTSAQKNPTAFYLCASTAVFLTGTFSPLHFGNGTRLTVT.

This clone has more than one count but fewer than ten. The gene calls are TRBV27 and TRBJ1-5; D is ambiguous. The germline CDR1 and CDR2 sequences are MNHEY and SMNVEV (reference sequence). This CDR3 is built from 15 residues. Between the trimmed V and J ends, which lost 2 bases and 4 bases, there was a span of 12 bases. The CDR3 DNA reads TGTGCCAGCAGTTTAGGGTTCGGGGTTAATCAGCCCCAGCATTTT. It yields the protein CASSLGFGVNQPQHF.

This chain uses TRBV7-9 with TRBJ1-5; perhaps TRBD1 as D (5 bases). V lost 5 bases, J lost 5 bases, and 13 bases lay in between. The CDR3 has 14 amino acids. CDR1 and CDR2 from the germline V gene are SEHNR and FQNEAQ (reference sequence). CDR3 nucleotide sequence: TGTGCCAGCAGCCCAAGCGGGGGGTATCAGCCCCAGCATTTT. It encodes CASSPSGGYQPQHF.

The rearrangement uses TRBV7-2 and TRBJ2-1, with TRBD2 matching over 7 bases. The CDR3 extends over 14 amino acids. Losses at the gene ends were 5 bases for V and 8 bases for J; bases not matched to a gene: 9. Germline values: CDR1 SGHTA, CDR2 FQGNSA. The CDR3 sequence: CASSRTRGVDEQFF. Here the CDR3 DNA reads TGTGCCAGCAGCCGCACTCGGGGGGTCGATGAGCAGTTCTTC.

The chain combines TRBV7-8 with TRBJ2-5, with 7 nucleotides matching TRBD2. Germline assignment: CDR1 SGHVS and CDR2 FQNEAQ. There are 15 residues in the CDR3. Trimming at V came to 5 bases and at J to 5 bases, leaving 11 bases not matched to a gene. CDR3 in amino acids: CASSLQGGPPETQYF. The CDR3 DNA reads TGTGCCAGCAGCCTCCAGGGAGGGCCCCCGGAGACCCAGTACTTC.

The rearrangement links TRBV5-1 to TRBJ1-1, with D possibly being TRBD1 (6 bases). Looked up from germline, CDR1 is SGHRS and CDR2 is YFSETQ. The CDR3 spans 17 residues. The V end lost 2 bases, the J end lost 6 bases, and 23 bases lay between the germline ends. CDR3: CASSFSRRGADSSEAFF. The CDR3 DNA follows: TGCGCCAGCAGCTTTAGTCGCCGAGGCGCGGACAGCTCTGAAGCTTTCTTT. The variable domain in full, with the rest retrieved from reference TRBV5-1 and TRBJ1-1, is KAGVTQTPRYLIKTRGQQVTLSCSPISGHRSVSWYQQTPGQGLQFLFEYFSETQRNKGNFPGRFSGRQFSNSRSEMNVSTLELGDSALYLCASSFSRRGADSSEAFFGQGTRLTVV.

The V call is TRBV6-5, the J call TRBJ1-1; TRBD1 aligns across 12 bases. There are 15 residues in the CDR3. Germline CDR1 and CDR2: MNHEY and SVGAGI. The junction had 9 bases not matched to a gene; V was cut back by 6 bases and J by 7 bases. This chain's CDR3 is CASSTWGQGAGEAFF. DNA of the CDR3: TGTGCCAGCAGCACCTGGGGACAGGGGGCTGGTGAAGCTTTCTTT.

This clone was seen a handful of times. The chain links TRBV28 to TRBJ1-1; TRBD1 agrees at 8 bases. This CDR3 region has 11 residues. J was trimmed by 8 bases and V by 4 bases; bases with no gene match: 0. Germline loops: CDR1 MDHEN, CDR2 SYDVKM. The chain's CDR3 is CASSWTGEAFF. CDR3 coding DNA: TGTGCCAGCAGTTGGACAGGGGAAGCTTTCTTT.

The gene calls are TRBV29-1 and TRBJ2-5; 9 bases agree with TRBD1. The CDR3 contains 16 residues. Germline lookup yields CDR1 SQVTM and CDR2 ANQGSEA. With 4 bases clipped from V and 1 base from J, the junction kept 10 bases outside the gene matches. The CDR3 spells CSVAGQGKLGQETQYF. In nucleotides, the CDR3 is TGCAGCGTTGCGGGACAGGGAAAGCTCGGCCAAGAGACCCAGTACTTC.

This rearrangement joins TRBV27 to TRBJ2-5, with 8 bases fitting TRBD1. CDR3 size: 16 residues. V trimming: 5 bases; J trimming: 3 bases; junction bases outside the gene matches: 11. From germline, CDR1 is MNHEY and CDR2 SMNVEV (reference sequence). This chain's CDR3 is CASSLTWAGGKETQYF. The CDR3 DNA reads as TGTGCCAGCAGTCTCACATGGGCAGGGGGCAAAGAGACCCAGTACTTC.

V usage is TRBV19 and J usage is TRBJ1-4; D perhaps matches TRBD1 (5 bases). Germline V gene sequence: CDR1 LNHDA, CDR2 SQIVND (reference sequence). The CDR3 has 12 residues. V shed 5 bases and J shed 7 bases, with 8 bases lying between them. CDR3 nucleotides: TGTGCCAGTAGTGCAGGGATTGAAAAACTGTTTTTT. It yields the protein CASSAGIEKLFF.

The genes are TRBV19 and TRBJ1-2; TRBD1 agrees at 7 bases. Looked up from germline, CDR1 is LNHDA and CDR2 is SQIVND (reference sequence). With 6 bases clipped from V and 4 bases from J, the junction kept 11 bases outside the gene matches. The CDR3 covers 15 residues. The CDR3 loop reads CASSPGVAGGYGYTF. CDR3 DNA sequence: TGTGCCAGTAGCCCGGGGGTTGCAGGGGGCTATGGCTACACCTTC.